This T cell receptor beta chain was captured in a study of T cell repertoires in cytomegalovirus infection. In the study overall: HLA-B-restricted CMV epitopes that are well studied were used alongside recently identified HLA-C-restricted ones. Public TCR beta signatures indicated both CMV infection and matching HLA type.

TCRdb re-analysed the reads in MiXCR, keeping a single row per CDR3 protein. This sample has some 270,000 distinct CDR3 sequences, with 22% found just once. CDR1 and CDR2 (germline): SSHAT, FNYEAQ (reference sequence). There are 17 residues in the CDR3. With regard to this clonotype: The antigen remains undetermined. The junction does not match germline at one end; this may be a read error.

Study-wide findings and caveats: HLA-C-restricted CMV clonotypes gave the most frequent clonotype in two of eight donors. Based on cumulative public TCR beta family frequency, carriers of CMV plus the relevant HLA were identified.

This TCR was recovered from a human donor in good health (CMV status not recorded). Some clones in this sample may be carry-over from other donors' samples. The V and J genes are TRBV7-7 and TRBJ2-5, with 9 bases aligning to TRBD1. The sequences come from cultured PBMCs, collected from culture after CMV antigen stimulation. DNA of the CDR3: TGTGCTAGCAGCTTAGATGGGACAGGGAGAGGCCAAGAGACCCAGTACTTC. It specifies CASSLDGTGRGQETQYF.